These 3 T cell receptor beta chains share one sample of origin, sequenced in a study of shared clonotypes between healthy human individuals. The table came from immunoSEQ multiplex PCR; TCRdb's copy has only in-frame clones and leaves some out. The table lists some 530,000 clones, more than 65% of them singletons. Input material: PBMCs. The receptors were sampled from a middle-aged woman in good health. Some clones in this sample may be carry-over from other donors' samples.

This clone was observed once. The CDR3 protein is CASSRRTTFNSYNEQFF. Here the CDR3 DNA reads TGTGCCAGCTCACGACGGACCACTTTTAATTCCTACAATGAGCAGTTCTTC. The chain has TRBV18 and TRBJ2-1, with D unclear. Trimming took 4 bases from V and 1 from J, leaving 17 bases between them. The CDR3 covers 17 residues. Germline loops: CDR1 KGHSH, CDR2 LQKENI.

The chain combines TRBV27 with TRBJ2-2, with D possibly TRBD1 on 6 matching bases. The germline V and J ends were trimmed by 3 bases and 2 bases, with 16 bases remaining between them. Germline values: CDR1 MNHEY, CDR2 SMNVEV (reference sequence). The CDR3 sequence is 17 residues long. CDR3 coding DNA: TGTGCCAGCAGTTTGCCCCAAGACAGGAGTAACACCGGGGAGCTGTTTTTT. Amino acids: CASSLPQDRSNTGELFF.

The chain uses TRBV5-3 and TRBJ2-7; D call uncertain. TRBV5-3 qualifies as an ORF whose function is uncertain. The V gene lost 3 bases and the J gene lost 2 bases, with 0 bases spanning the gap. This CDR3 contains 10 residues. The CDR3 region is CARSSYEQYF. The CDR3 region has the DNA TGTGCCAGAAGCTCCTACGAGCAGTACTTC.